This T cell receptor (beta chain) was sequenced for a study of T cell changes during pregnancy in multiple sclerosis. Germline CDR1 SQVTM, CDR2 ANQGSEA. V dropped 7 bases and J dropped 8 bases, with 21 bases sitting between them. This CDR3 is 14 amino acids long. The assay was immunoSEQ multiplex PCR, and TCRdb's table has in-frame clones only and misses some. This table has 60,000 to 85,000 clones, roughly 90% appearing once. Sequenced here: peripheral blood, sampled after pregnancy. The V call is TRBV29-1, the J call TRBJ2-1; D is perhaps TRBD1 (6 bases). The receptor was isolated from a female donor in good health, enrolled as a control in a pregnancy study. The DNA of the CDR3 is TGCAGCGCCGATGACCAGGGGAGAAGGGATGAGCAGTTCTTC. Its translation is CSADDQGRRDEQFF.